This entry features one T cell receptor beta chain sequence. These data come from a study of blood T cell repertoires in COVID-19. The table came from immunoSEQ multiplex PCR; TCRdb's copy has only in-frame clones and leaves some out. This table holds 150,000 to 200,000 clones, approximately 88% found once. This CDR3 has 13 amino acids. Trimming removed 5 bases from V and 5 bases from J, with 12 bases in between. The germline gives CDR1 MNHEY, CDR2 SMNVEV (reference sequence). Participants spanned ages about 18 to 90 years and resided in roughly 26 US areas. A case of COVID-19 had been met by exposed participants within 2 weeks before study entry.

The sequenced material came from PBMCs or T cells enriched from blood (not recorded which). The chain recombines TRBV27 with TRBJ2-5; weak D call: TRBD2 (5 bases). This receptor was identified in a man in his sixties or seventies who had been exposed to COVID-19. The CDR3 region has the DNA TGTGCCAGCAGTATCGCTCGGAGGGAGACCCAGTACTTC. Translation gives CASSIARRETQYF.